This TCR beta chain originates from a study of T cell responses to AZD1222 COVID-19 vaccine. This clone occurred once. The V gene's germline CDR1 is MDHEN and CDR2 SYDVKM. V shed 6 bases and J shed 2 bases, with 16 bases lying between them. The CDR3 runs 16 residues. Assay: immunoSEQ multiplex PCR; the TCRdb copy retains only in-frame clones and omits some. The sample carries around 140,000 clones, roughly 88% recorded once. The chain has TRBV28 and TRBJ2-2, with a weak D call TRBD1 (6 bases). The sequencing used peripheral blood, collected 28 days after the second AZD1222 dose. The clonotype comes from an adult who received the AZD1222 COVID-19 vaccine. In DNA form, the CDR3 reads TGTGCCAGCAGGGAAGTGTGGGGGCTCAACACCGGGGAGCTGTTTTTT. It specifies CASREVWGLNTGELFF.